The 14 T cell receptor beta chains reported below all come from one sample, sequenced in a study of breast tumors, draining lymph nodes, adjacent tissues. Using its own MiXCR run on the multiplex PCR reads, TCRdb lists one record per CDR3 protein. The data hold around 140,000 distinct CDR3 sequences, with approximately 30% observed a single time. Samples came from axillary lymph nodes draining the breast cancer. Material for sequencing was axillary lymph node tissue. Every receptor here comes from a female donor with breast cancer. Some clones in this sample may be carry-over from other donors' samples.

In its sample, this clonotype was seen a few times. With a much larger clone just one base away, this may be a read error. The chain is built from TRBV6-2 or TRBV6-3 and TRBJ2-3, with D possibly matching TRBD1 (5 bases). Germline CDR1 and CDR2: MNHEY and SVGEGT. V shed 5 bases and J shed 2 bases, with 14 bases lying between them. The CDR3 spans 15 residues. CDR3 sequence reads: CASSHAGSDTDTQYF. The CDR3 nucleotides read TGTGCCAGCAGTCACGCAGGGTCAGACACAGATACGCAGTATTTT.

This clonotype appeared a single time. This could be a read error, since a much larger clone is one nucleotide away. The chain links TRBV14 to TRBJ2-1, with 7 positions matching TRBD1. Germline-derived CDR1 and CDR2 are SGHDN and FVKESK. This CDR3 spans 13 amino acids. V trimming: 6 bases; J trimming: 9 bases; junction bases outside the gene matches: 8. CDR3 amino acids: CASSKTGLREQFF. In DNA, the CDR3 is TGTGCCAGCAGTAAGACAGGGCTACGTGAGCAGTTCTTC.

This clonotype came up many times. This rearrangement joins TRBV4-2 to TRBJ2-3, with D possibly TRBD2 on 5 matching bases. The germline CDR1 and CDR2 sequences are LGHNA and YNFKEQ. This CDR3 is built from 15 residues. Trimming cost V 1 base and J 4 bases, with 12 bases left between them. The chain's CDR3 is CASSQGRTSSDTQYF. The CDR3, as DNA: TGTGCCAGCAGCCAAGGTCGGACTTCTTCAGATACGCAGTATTTT.

This clonotype occurred a few times. The chain employs TRBV10-2 and TRBJ2-7, with 16 bases fitting TRBD2. This CDR3 is built from 19 residues. Germline CDR1 reads WSHSY; CDR2 reads SAAADI. The ends lost 2 bases at V and 3 bases at J; junction bases unmatched: 10. CDR3 nucleotides: TGCGCCAGCAGTGAGCTTGGGACTAGCGGGAGGGCTGCATACTACGAGCAGTACTTC. Encoded protein: CASSELGTSGRAAYYEQYF.

This clonotype was recorded many times. The rearrangement links TRBV6-5 to TRBJ2-3; 7 nucleotides line up with TRBD1. This CDR3 comprises 15 residues. Germline V CDR1 and CDR2: MNHEY, SVGAGI. The J segment lost 4 bases and the V segment lost 6 bases, leaving 10 bases of the junction unmatched. This CDR3 is CASRKQGMSADTQYF. DNA of the CDR3: TGTGCCAGCAGGAAACAGGGGATGTCCGCAGATACGCAGTATTTT.

As for this clonotype: The junction differs from germline at one of its ends, possibly a read error. This chain connects TRBV5-1 to TRBJ1-4, with unresolved D. CDR3 length: 15 residues. Germline CDR1 reads SGHRS; CDR2 reads YFSETQ. Here the CDR3 reads CASSVRSDDAEKLFF. CDR3 DNA sequence: TGTGCCAGCAGCGTTCGGTCGGACGACGCTGAAAAACTGTTTTTT.

This clonotype came up once. In this CDR3 the conserved last residue, phenylalanine or tryptophan, is missing, so a read error is likely. The DNA is omitted, as the CDR3 cannot be located on it reliably, and the CDR3 follows TCRdb's listing. The V and J genes are TRBV24-1 and TRBJ2-2; TRBD1 is the table's D call, not checked against the DNA. The V gene's germline CDR1 is KGHDR and CDR2 SFDVKD. The CDR3 comprises 14 residues, both ends counted. The CDR3 is CATSAGENTGELLL.

This clonotype has a count of ten or more. This sequence joins TRBV11-2 and TRBJ2-5; no reliable D call. Germline assignment: CDR1 SGHAT and CDR2 FQNNGV. V was shortened by 1 base and J by 0 bases, with 9 bases between the two germline ends. CDR3 length: 15 amino acids. The chain's CDR3 is CASSLGGGDQETQYF. In nucleotides, the CDR3 is TGTGCCAGCAGCTTAGGTGGCGGCGACCAAGAGACCCAGTACTTC.

Comments on this clonotype: This may stem from a read error, because a much larger clone lies one nucleotide away. J is TRBJ2-2 and V is TRBV9; TRBD2 is a possible D gene (7 bases). With 3 bases removed from V and 5 bases from J, the gap between germline ends came to 20 bases. Per germline, CDR1 SGDLS and CDR2 YYNGEE. This CDR3 is 17 amino acids long. The CDR3 sequence: CASSAPQRGGRTGELFF. The CDR3 DNA reads as TGTGCCAGCAGCGCCCCCCAGAGGGGGGGACGGACCGGGGAGCTGTTTTTT.

The chain links TRBV7-9 to TRBJ2-1, with 9 bases identical to TRBD1. V dropped 5 bases and J dropped 7; count of bases not matched to a gene: 6. The length of the CDR3 is 14 residues. The V gene's germline CDR1 is SEHNR and CDR2 FQNEAQ (reference sequence). CDR3 region: CASSGSGTGNEQFF. The CDR3 bases are TGTGCCAGCAGCGGATCCGGGACAGGGAATGAGCAGTTCTTC. Complete variable domain (other parts from reference TRBV7-9 and TRBJ2-1): DTGVSQNPRHKITKRGQNVTFRCDPISEHNRLYWYRQTLGQGPEFLTYFQNEAQLEKSRLLSDRFSAERPKGSFSTLEIQRTEQGDSAMYLCASSGSGTGNEQFFGPGTRLTVL.

A remark on this clonotype: An end of the junction does not agree with germline; a read error may underlie this. The genes are TRBV12-5 and TRBJ1-4, with TRBD1 identical over 7 bases. CDR3 length: 15 amino acids. Germline V gene lookup returns CDR1 LGHNT and CDR2 FRNRAP. The CDR3 nucleotides read TGTGCCAGCATTGAAACAGGGGCAACTAATGAAAAGCTGTTTTTT. This gives the protein CASIETGATNEKLFF.

The rearrangement joins TRBV27 to TRBJ2-3, with D unresolved. Germline CDR1 MNHEY, CDR2 SMNVEV (reference sequence). The CDR3 loop spans 14 amino acids. Trimming stripped 3 bases from V and 5 bases from J, with 12 bases between. Written as DNA, the CDR3 is TGTGCCAGCAGTTTTACTCTCGGCAAAGATACGCAGTATTTT. This gives the protein CASSFTLGKDTQYF.

This clonotype occurred many times. V gene TRBV7-2 combines with J gene TRBJ1-6; TRBD1 might be the D (5 bases). Deletions cut 5 bases from V and 7 bases from J, with 15 bases between. Germline-derived CDR1 and CDR2 are SGHTA and FQGNSA. The CDR3 has 15 residues. CDR3 loop: CASSRGPVQNSPLHF. In DNA, the CDR3 is TGTGCCAGCAGCCGGGGCCCAGTGCAGAATTCACCCCTCCACTTT.

This clonotype was recorded once. Here the CDR3 omits its conserved ending phenylalanine or tryptophan, so a read error is the likely source. The limits of the CDR3 on the DNA are not certain, so only TCRdb's listed CDR3 is given. The gene calls are TRBV20-1 and TRBJ1-6; the table assigns TRBD1, which was not confirmed against the DNA. The CDR3 length equals 13 residues, ends included. Per germline, CDR1 DFQATT and CDR2 SNEGSKA (reference sequence). This CDR3 reads CSAWPGGSSPFHS.